This T cell receptor beta chain was captured in a study of blood T cells in healthy people across ages. The CDR3 has 14 amino acids. Alongside a J-beta primer mix, a sample-barcoded 5' primer served in a second PCR lasting about 6 to 12 cycles. Researchers report that a template-switch adaptor with 12 random nucleotides tagged each cDNA molecule. Each CDR3 protein gets one entry after TCRdb re-called the 5' RACE reads with MiXCR. This sample has about 1.6 million distinct CDR3 sequences; roughly 32% occur once, and the top ten carry around 11%. This clonotype has only a few counts. An end of the junction differs from the germline gene, which may be a read error.

The genes are TRBV12-3 or TRBV12-4 and TRBJ2-5, with D perhaps matching TRBD2 (5 bases). The TCR sequence derives from a woman aged 25 to 39 in good health. Input material: blood. The CDR3 protein is CASSLRTSQETQYF. The CDR3 DNA sequence: TGCGCCAGCAGTTTACGCACTAGCCAAGAGACCCAGTACTTC.